The rows below give T cell receptor beta chains drawn from one sample of a study of blood T cell repertoires in COVID-19. This table comes from immunoSEQ multiplex PCR, and its TCRdb copy is limited to in-frame clones, with some not included. The sample contains hundreds of thousands of clones, approximately 87% of which appear only once. The source material was peripheral blood. These receptors all come from a woman in her sixties with COVID-19, enrolled during active disease. The CDR3 runs from the conserved cysteine through the conserved F or W. The D gene is left open where the match is weak. Part of the rows lack a size; the others show once, few, many or a class for expanded clones.

size	V	J	D	CDR3	DNA
.	TRBV7-3	TRBJ2-1	TRBD2	CASSLSAGNEQFF	TGTGCCAGCAGCTTATCAGCGGGAAATGAGCAGTTCTTC
.	TRBV20-1	TRBJ1-2	.	CSASLGYTF	TGCAGTGCATCTCTAGGCTACACCTTC
.	TRBV9	TRBJ1-6	.	CASSPKQEPSPLHF	TGTGCCAGCAGTCCAAAACAGGAGCCTTCACCCCTCCACTTT
once	TRBV18	TRBJ1-4	.	CASSPGGGGGGEKLFF	TGTGCCAGCTCACCTGGAGGCGGGGGTGGTGGTGAAAAACTGTTTTTT
.	TRBV5-8	TRBJ1-5	.	CASSSGGGLGNQPQHF	TGTGCCAGCAGCTCTGGGGGGGGCTTGGGCAATCAGCCCCAGCATTTT
.	TRBV6-5	TRBJ1-5	.	CASQFDPGGPQHF	TGTGCCAGCCAATTTGACCCGGGAGGGCCCCAGCATTTT
.	TRBV27	TRBJ2-7	.	CASSLLQGGGEQYF	TGTGCCAGCAGTTTATTACAGGGTGGTGGCGAGCAGTACTTC
.	TRBV2	TRBJ2-7	TRBD2	CASRAWTSGGVEQYF	TGTGCCAGCAGGGCCTGGACTAGCGGGGGAGTCGAGCAGTACTTC
.	TRBV18	TRBJ1-5	.	CASSPVSPRGQPQHF	TGTGCCAGCTCACCAGTATCCCCGCGGGGTCAGCCCCAGCATTTT
.	TRBV30	TRBJ2-1	.	CAWTLIARSYNEQFF	TGTGCCTGGACCCTCATTGCCAGGTCCTACAATGAGCAGTTCTTC
.	TRBV19	TRBJ1-1	TRBD1	CASSIVGTGNTEAFF	TGTGCCAGTAGTATAGTCGGGACAGGGAACACTGAAGCTTTCTTT
.	TRBV6-5	TRBJ1-4	.	CASGGTVNEKLFF	TGTGCCAGCGGAGGGACCGTTAATGAAAAACTGTTTTTT
.	TRBV12-3/TRBV12-4	TRBJ1-4	.	CASSLFGERKLFF	TGTGCCAGCAGTTTATTCGGGGAGAGAAAACTGTTTTTT
.	TRBV28	TRBJ1-2	.	CASSLGRGLGGYTF	TGTGCCAGCAGTTTGGGCAGGGGCCTGGGCGGCTACACCTTC
.	TRBV9	TRBJ2-3	.	CASSVGVAGSTDTQYF	TGTGCCAGCAGCGTAGGAGTCGCGGGGAGCACAGATACGCAGTATTTT
many	TRBV7-9	TRBJ2-1	.	CASSPPQDYNEQFF	TGTGCCAGCAGCCCCCCTCAGGACTACAATGAGCAGTTCTTC
.	TRBV7-9	TRBJ1-4	.	CASSLRGINEKLFF	TGTGCCAGCAGCCTACGGGGGATTAATGAAAAACTGTTTTTT
.	TRBV2	TRBJ2-1	TRBD2	CASATSGGQEFF	TGTGCCAGCGCGACTAGCGGGGGGCAGGAGTTCTTC
.	TRBV19	TRBJ1-1	.	CASSDAGSMNTEAFF	TGTGCCAGTAGCGATGCAGGCAGTATGAACACTGAAGCTTTCTTT
.	TRBV7-2	TRBJ2-2	.	CASSLGRAGAGGELFF	TGTGCCAGCAGCTTAGGAAGGGCGGGGGCCGGCGGGGAGCTGTTTTTT
.	TRBV4-1	TRBJ2-5	TRBD1	CASSLRTGGQETQYF	TGCGCCAGCAGCCTTAGGACAGGGGGACAAGAGACCCAGTACTTC
.	TRBV28	TRBJ1-3	.	CASSPGDLRNTIYF	TGTGCCAGCAGTCCAGGGGACCTTAGAAACACCATATATTTT
.	TRBV10-1	TRBJ2-3	.	CASLDSVRSPDTQYF	TGCGCCAGCCTTGACTCAGTTAGGTCTCCAGATACGCAGTATTTT
.	TRBV28	TRBJ2-1	.	CASTLRGHSYNEQFF	TGTGCCAGCACCTTGCGCGGCCACTCCTACAATGAGCAGTTCTTC
.	TRBV7-2	TRBJ1-2	.	CASSLARGSRYTF	TGTGCCAGCAGCTTAGCGCGAGGGTCTCGCTACACCTTC
.	TRBV19	TRBJ2-2	TRBD1	CASSHRGRRGGELFF	TGTGCCAGTAGTCACAGGGGGCGCCGTGGCGGGGAGCTGTTTTTT
.	TRBV7-3	TRBJ2-1	TRBD1	CASSLFGGQASYNEQFF	TGTGCCAGCAGCTTATTTGGGGGACAGGCTAGCTACAATGAGCAGTTCTTC
once	TRBV9	TRBJ2-1	.	CASSVGISTSYNEQFF	TGTGCCAGCAGCGTAGGTATTAGCACGTCCTACAATGAGCAGTTCTTC